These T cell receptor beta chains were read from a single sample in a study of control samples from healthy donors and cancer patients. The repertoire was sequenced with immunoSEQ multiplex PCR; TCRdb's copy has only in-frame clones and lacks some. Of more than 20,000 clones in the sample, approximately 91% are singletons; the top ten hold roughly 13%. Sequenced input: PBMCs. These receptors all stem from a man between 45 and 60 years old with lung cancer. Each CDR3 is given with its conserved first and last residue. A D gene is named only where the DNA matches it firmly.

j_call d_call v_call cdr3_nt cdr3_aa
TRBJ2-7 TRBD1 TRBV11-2 TGTGCCAGCAGCTTCACCGGGACAGGTAGCGAGCAGTACTTC CASSFTGTGSEQYF
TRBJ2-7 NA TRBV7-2 TGTGCCAGCAGCTTAGCTGGTGGGGCGGTCCACTACGAGCAGTACTTC CASSLAGGAVHYEQYF
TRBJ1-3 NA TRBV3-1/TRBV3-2 TGTGCCAGCAGCCAAGATGTCTTCCTGTTTAGAACTGGAAACACCATATATTTT CASSQDVFLFRTGNTIYF
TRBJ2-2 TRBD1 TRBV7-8 TGTGCCAGCAGCTCTCCGGGACAGGGAGCCGGGGAGCTGTTTTTT CASSSPGQGAGELFF
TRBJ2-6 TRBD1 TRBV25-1 TGTGCCAGCAGAGGACCAGGGGGTTCTGGGGCCAACGTCCTGACTTTC CASRGPGGSGANVLTF
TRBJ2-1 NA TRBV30 TGTGCCTGGAGAGGAGGGGGCTCCTACAATGAGCAGTTCTTC CAWRGGGSYNEQFF
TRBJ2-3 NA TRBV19 TGTGCCAGTAGGGAGCAGGGTGTCGGTCGAGATACGCAGTATTTT CASREQGVGRDTQYF
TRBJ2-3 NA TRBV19 TGTGCCAGTCGTCGGGGCGGGGTAAGCACAGATACGCAGTATTTT CASRRGGVSTDTQYF
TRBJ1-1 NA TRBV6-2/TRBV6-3 TGTGCCAGCAGTTTGTCCCAAATCTTCACTGAAGCTTTCTTT CASSLSQIFTEAFF
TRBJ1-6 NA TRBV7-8 TGTGCCAGCAGCCCCCCGGGTGGGGATTCACCCCTCCACTTT CASSPPGGDSPLHF
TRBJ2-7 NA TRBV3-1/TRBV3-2 TGTGCCAGCAGCCAAGATCAAGGCGAGCAGTACTTC CASSQDQGEQYF
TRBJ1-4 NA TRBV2 TGTGCCAGCATCGGAGGGGGGCTTGCAGGTGAAAAACTGTTTTTT CASIGGGLAGEKLFF
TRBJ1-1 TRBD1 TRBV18 TGTGCCAGCTCCCAGAACAGGGGAGGGAACACTGAAGCTTTCTTT CASSQNRGGNTEAFF
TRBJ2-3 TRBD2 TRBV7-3 TGTGCCAGCTCAGCGGGGGGCCGCACAGATACGCAGTATTTT CASSAGGRTDTQYF
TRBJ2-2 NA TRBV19 TGCGCCAGTAGTCGGGTAACGAACACCGGGGAGCTGTTTTTT CASSRVTNTGELFF